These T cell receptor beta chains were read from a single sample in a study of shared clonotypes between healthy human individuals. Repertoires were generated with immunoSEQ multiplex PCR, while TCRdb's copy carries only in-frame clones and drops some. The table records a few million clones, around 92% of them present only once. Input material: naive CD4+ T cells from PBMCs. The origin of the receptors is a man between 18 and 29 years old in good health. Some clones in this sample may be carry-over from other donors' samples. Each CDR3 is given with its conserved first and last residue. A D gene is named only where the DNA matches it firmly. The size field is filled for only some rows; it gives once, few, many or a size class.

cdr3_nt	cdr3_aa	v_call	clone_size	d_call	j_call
TGTGCCAGCAGCGCCAGCAGGGGTTCCTACGAGCAGTACTTC	CASSASRGSYEQYF	TRBV7-2	-	-	TRBJ2-7
TGCGCCAGCAGCCCGGGGACAGGGGGCATGAACACTGAAGCTTTCTTT	CASSPGTGGMNTEAFF	TRBV5-1	-	TRBD1	TRBJ1-1
TGTGCCAGCAGCGTCGACAGAACGCAAGAGACCCAGTACTTC	CASSVDRTQETQYF	TRBV28	-	-	TRBJ2-5
TGCGCCAGCAGCCCCCCCATAGCGGGAGGGGCCGGGGAGCTGTTTTTT	CASSPPIAGGAGELFF	TRBV5-1	-	TRBD2	TRBJ2-2
TGTGCCAGCAGCTTTGCGCTGACTAGCGGGAGGGCCAATGAGCAGTTCTTC	CASSFALTSGRANEQFF	TRBV12-1	-	-	TRBJ2-1
TGTGCCAGCAGCGCTGGACAGGGCTCTGGGGCCAACGTCCTGACTTTC	CASSAGQGSGANVLTF	TRBV9	-	TRBD1	TRBJ2-6
TGTGCCAGCAGTTATGGGACTAGCGGGAGGGCCGTTAATGAGCAGTTCTTC	CASSYGTSGRAVNEQFF	TRBV27	-	TRBD2	TRBJ2-1
TGTGCCACCAGCAGGGCCTTCAGGGGACGGGAGACCCAGTACTTC	CATSRAFRGRETQYF	TRBV15	-	-	TRBJ2-5
TGTGCCAGCAGTTCTCCGGGACTAGCGGGAGGAAATGAGCAGTTCTTC	CASSSPGLAGGNEQFF	TRBV6-6	-	TRBD2	TRBJ2-1
TGTGCCAGCAGTTACTCACGGGGGGCGGGGCAAGAGACCCAGTACTTC	CASSYSRGAGQETQYF	TRBV6-6	-	-	TRBJ2-5
TGTGCCAGCAGTAACAACAGGGGGCGCACCGGGGAGCTGTTTTTT	CASSNNRGRTGELFF	TRBV2	-	TRBD1	TRBJ2-2
TGTGCCAGCAGCCAAGATTCGGCCCAAAACATTCAGTACTTC	CASSQDSAQNIQYF	TRBV4-2	once	-	TRBJ2-4
TGTGCCAGCAGCGCACAGGGAATCCAAGAGACCCAGTACTTC	CASSAQGIQETQYF	TRBV7-9	-	-	TRBJ2-5
TGTGCCAGCAGGGGGAACTACAGGGAATTCGGCAATGAGCAGTTCTTC	CASRGNYREFGNEQFF	TRBV27	-	-	TRBJ2-1
TGCGCCAGCAGCCAAGGGGCGGGAGGGCCCTACGAGCAGTACTTC	CASSQGAGGPYEQYF	TRBV4-3	-	TRBD2	TRBJ2-7
TGTGCCAGCGGTCCGGGACTAGCTTACGGGGAGCTGTTTTTT	CASGPGLAYGELFF	TRBV7-2	-	TRBD2	TRBJ2-2
TGCAGTGCTAGTTCAGTCAGTGAGCAGTTCTTC	CSASSVSEQFF	TRBV20-1	-	-	TRBJ2-1
TGTGCCAGCAGCTTAGATATCTACTACGAGCAGTACTTC	CASSLDIYYEQYF	TRBV11-2	-	-	TRBJ2-7
TGTGCCATCAGTGAGGTCGGGACAGGGGGTAGTCAGCCCCAGCATTTT	CAISEVGTGGSQPQHF	TRBV10-3	-	TRBD1	TRBJ1-5
TGTGCCAGCAGTTATTCTAGCGGGGTAGCGGAGCAGTACTTC	CASSYSSGVAEQYF	TRBV6-6	-	TRBD2	TRBJ2-7
TGTGCCAGCAGTGCGCCAGGGGGGCCCAATCAGCCCCAGCATTTT	CASSAPGGPNQPQHF	TRBV28	few	TRBD1	TRBJ1-5
TGTGCCAGCAGGGGGGAAGGGACACACACCGGGGAGCTGTTTTTT	CASRGEGTHTGELFF	TRBV25-1	-	-	TRBJ2-2
TGTGCCAGCAGCTTAGGTAGCAGGGGATACGAGCAGTACTTC	CASSLGSRGYEQYF	TRBV11-2	-	-	TRBJ2-7
TGTGCCAGCAGCTCCTATCTGGGTGAGACCCAGTACTTC	CASSSYLGETQYF	TRBV7-2	once	-	TRBJ2-5